Below, 27 T cell receptor beta chains from the same sample are listed, as sequenced in a study of quantifying T cell responses using KT2 cells. Overall study context: TCR alpha and beta constant-region primers primed reverse transcription of RNA.

An oligo carrying a UMI was ligated to the cDNA 3' end. First-round PCR used 4 cycles and beta primers RC1.1 and RC1.2 covering TRBC1 and TRBC2. TCRdb re-derived calls from the UMI-ligation and nested PCR reads in MiXCR, one entry per CDR3 protein. Counted here are 39,000 or so distinct CDR3 sequences, approximately 15% occurring once; the ten biggest clones make up around 43%. Specimen: PBMCs spiked with cells of the T cell clone KT2. The origin of the receptors is a human donor.

The rearrangement links TRBV7-2 to TRBJ1-2; weak D call: TRBD1 (5 bases). Germline values: CDR1 SGHTA, CDR2 FQGNSA. Between the trimmed V and J ends, which lost 0 bases and 3 bases, there was a span of 8 bases. The CDR3 is made up of 14 amino acids. The CDR3 nucleotides are TGTGCCAGCAGCTTAGCCACGACAGACTATGGCTACACCTTC. It yields the protein CASSLATTDYGYTF.

A few counts support this clonotype. This chain joins TRBV7-2 and TRBJ1-1, with a possible D match to TRBD1 (5 bases). Trimming cost V 8 bases and J 1 base, with 11 bases left between them. The CDR3 consists of 13 residues. Germline V lookup: CDR1 SGHTA, CDR2 FQGNSA. CDR3 in DNA: TGTGCCAGCGGAATTCAGGGGAACACTGAAGCTTTCTTT. Its translation: CASGIQGNTEAFF.

The chain recombines TRBV4-3 with TRBJ1-3, with 10 bases fitting TRBD1. The CDR3 length is 19 residues. Per the germline V gene, CDR1 is LGHNA and CDR2 is YSLEER. Germline trimming cut 3 bases from V and 2 bases from J; bases unmatched to any gene: 13. This CDR3 is CASSHEFLRQGAAGNTIYF. CDR3 DNA sequence: TGCGCCAGCAGCCACGAATTCCTTCGACAGGGGGCGGCTGGAAACACCATATATTTT.

This clonotype was picked up many times. The chain uses TRBV15 and TRBJ2-3; perhaps TRBD1 as D (6 bases). The CDR3 length is 17 residues. Trimming left V 0 bases short and J 6 bases short, with 19 bases between. Germline V CDR1 and CDR2: LNHNV, YYDKDF (reference sequence). In DNA form, the CDR3 reads TGTGCCACCAGCAGAGATTATGAGGACAGCTTCTCCGATACGCAGTATTTT. Translated, it gives CATSRDYEDSFSDTQYF. The full variable domain, with the rest looked up from reference TRBV15 and TRBJ2-3, is DAMVIQNPRYQVTQFGKPVTLSCSQTLNHNVMYWYQQKSSQAPKLLFHYYDKDFNNEADTPDNFQSRRPNTSFCFLDIRSPGLGDTAMYLCATSRDYEDSFSDTQYFGPGTRLTVL.

The V gene is TRBV3-1, the J gene TRBJ1-2; 7 bases are a match to TRBD1. The CDR3 sequence is 13 residues long. Trimming took 5 bases from V and 2 from J; bases not matched to a gene: 2. The V gene's germline CDR1 is LGHDT and CDR2 YNNKEL (reference sequence). CDR3 region: CASSETGNYGYTF. The CDR3 region has the DNA TGTGCCAGCAGCGAGACAGGGAACTATGGCTACACCTTC.

This clonotype was observed at least ten times. The chain carries TRBV5-1 and TRBJ2-7, with D perhaps given as TRBD1 or TRBD2 (6 bases each). CDR1 and CDR2 (germline): SGHRS, YFSETQ. The CDR3 is 16 amino acids. Between the trimmed V and J ends, which lost 4 bases and 3 bases, there was a span of 20 bases. CDR3 in amino acids: CASSPGAGPSIYEQYF. CDR3 DNA: TGCGCCAGCAGCCCGGGGGCAGGCCCCAGTATCTACGAGCAGTACTTC.

This clonotype was seen a few times. The rearrangement joins TRBV13 to TRBJ1-4; D gene unclear. CDR3 length: 13 amino acids. CDR1 and CDR2 (germline): PRHDT, FYEKMQ (reference sequence). The V gene lost 5 bases and the J gene lost 8 bases, with 12 bases spanning the gap. The CDR3 DNA sequence: TGTGCCAGCAGCATGACTGACGGAGAAAAACTGTTTTTT. This sequence encodes CASSMTDGEKLFF.

The chain employs TRBV5-1 and TRBJ2-2; D possibly corresponds to TRBD1 (6 bases). With 6 bases removed from V and 3 bases from J, the gap between germline ends came to 12 bases. Per germline, CDR1 SGHRS and CDR2 YFSETQ. The CDR3 contains 14 residues. In DNA, the CDR3 is TGCGCCAGCAACAGGGAGTATTACACCGGGGAGCTGTTTTTT. This translates into CASNREYYTGELFF.

In its sample, this clonotype was seen a few times. The genes are TRBV29-1 and TRBJ2-7; possibly TRBD1 or TRBD2 for D (5 bases each). In germline, CDR1 is SQVTM, CDR2 ANQGSEA. This CDR3 has 14 amino acids. The V gene lost 4 bases and the J gene lost 2 bases, with 15 bases spanning the gap. This chain's CDR3 is CSVVPGTVTYEQYF. The CDR3 nucleotides are TGCAGCGTTGTGCCCGGGACCGTCACCTACGAGCAGTACTTC.

Only a few counts were recorded for this clonotype. This chain links TRBV20-1 with TRBJ2-3, with 8 bases matching TRBD2. CDR3 length equals 13 residues. CDR1 DFQATT and CDR2 SNEGSKA come from the germline V gene (reference sequence). V was clipped by 6 bases and J by 3 bases; unmatched bases: 5. For the CDR3, the DNA is TGCAGTGCACGGCGGGAGGTGACAGATACGCAGTATTTT. Translated: CSARREVTDTQYF.

The rearrangement links TRBV2 to TRBJ2-6; no firm D call. In germline, CDR1 is SNHLY, CDR2 FYNNEI. This CDR3 is 13 amino acids long. The V and J ends lost 6 bases and 2 bases respectively, with 5 bases between them. The CDR3 loop reads CASSWTGANVLTF. As DNA, the CDR3 is TGTGCCAGCAGCTGGACTGGGGCCAACGTCCTGACTTTC.

V and J are TRBV19 and TRBJ2-3; unclear D gene. This CDR3 is 15 amino acids long. V lost 4 bases and J 3 bases, leaving 14 bases between the germline ends. Germline V gene data show CDR1 as LNHDA and CDR2 as SQIVND (reference sequence). CDR3 amino acids: CASSTSGPATDTQYF. The CDR3 nucleotides are TGTGCCAGTAGTACCTCCGGACCTGCGACAGATACGCAGTATTTT.

This clonotype was observed a single time. The CDR3 region has the DNA TGTGCCAGCAGCTTAATAAGCGGGAGGGCCGCCAATGAGCAGTTCTTC. It is translated as CASSLISGRAANEQFF. The J gene is TRBJ2-1, the V gene TRBV7-8, with 10 bases lining up with TRBD2. J was trimmed by 6 bases and V by 2 bases; bases with no gene match: 7. Germline CDR1 reads SGHVS; CDR2 reads FQNEAQ. CDR3 length equals 16 residues. Complete variable domain (other parts from reference TRBV7-8 and TRBJ2-1): GAGVSQSPRYKVAKRGQDVALRCDPISGHVSLFWYQQALGQGPEFLTYFQNEAQLDKSGLPSDRFFAERPEGSVSTLKIQRTQQEDSAVYLCASSLISGRAANEQFFGPGTRLTVL.

The J gene is TRBJ2-2, the V gene TRBV24-1, with 7 positions matching TRBD1. V shed 5 bases, J shed 4 bases, and the junction held 3 bases outside the gene matches. Germline CDR1 is KGHDR and CDR2 is SFDVKD. CDR3 size: 14 residues. CDR3 loop: CATSGPGGTGELFF. CDR3 sequence (DNA): TGTGCCACCAGTGGCCCAGGGGGCACCGGGGAGCTGTTTTTT.

The table lists this clonotype with a few counts. The chain carries TRBV5-1 and TRBJ2-7; 8 nucleotides line up with TRBD1. CDR1 is SGHRS and CDR2 is YFSETQ in the germline V gene. Unmatched junction bases numbered 12, after V lost 4 bases and J lost 6 bases. The CDR3 covers 15 residues. In nucleotides, the CDR3 is TGCGCCAGCAGCCCCCGAAAGACAGGGGTTGGCGAGCAGTACTTC. This encodes CASSPRKTGVGEQYF.

In its sample, this clonotype was seen once. The V and J genes are TRBV7-7 and TRBJ2-5; 8 bases line up with TRBD2. CDR1 and CDR2 (germline): SSHAT, FNYEAQ (reference sequence). The CDR3 has 15 amino acids. V was clipped by 5 bases and J by 7 bases; unmatched bases: 12. In DNA, the CDR3 is TGTGCCAGCAGCCTAACCGGGACTAGAGAGGGGACCCAGTACTTC. As protein: CASSLTGTREGTQYF.

Many counts were recorded for this clonotype. The V gene is TRBV29-1, the J gene TRBJ2-5; TRBD2 might be the D (6 bases). This CDR3 is 12 amino acids long. The ends were cut back, 6 bases at V and 4 bases at J, with 12 bases in the middle. Germline CDR1 is SQVTM and CDR2 is ANQGSEA. The CDR3 here is CSVRRGTETQYF. Here the CDR3 DNA reads TGCAGCGTGAGGAGGGGAACAGAGACCCAGTACTTC.

The genes are TRBV11-2 and TRBJ1-2, with D unresolved. Germline loops: CDR1 SGHAT, CDR2 FQNNGV. V gave up 4 bases and J gave up 2 bases, with 20 bases separating them. CDR3 length: 17 amino acids. The CDR3 sequence: CASSSRALRGRNYGYTF. The DNA of the CDR3 is TGTGCCAGCAGCTCCCGAGCCCTCAGAGGGCGAAACTATGGCTACACCTTC.

About this clonotype: The junction departs from the called germline gene at one end, perhaps through a read error. The chain combines TRBV27 with TRBJ2-1; 11 bases map to TRBD2. The CDR3 covers 15 residues. Germline lookup yields CDR1 MNHEY and CDR2 SMNVEV (reference sequence). Here the CDR3 reads CASSLSSGRMDEQFF. The DNA for the CDR3 is TGTGCCAGCAGTCTATCTAGCGGGAGGATGGATGAGCAGTTCTTC.

This clonotype was picked up many times. V gene TRBV6-1 combines with J gene TRBJ2-5; D is possibly TRBD1 (6 bases). Germline V CDR1 and CDR2: MNHNS, SASEGT. V lost 6 bases and J 5 bases, leaving 19 bases between the germline ends. The CDR3 sequence is 15 residues long. CDR3 DNA sequence: TGTGCCAGCAGCCCGAGGGGGAGTCTTGGGGAGACCCAGTACTTC. It is translated as CASSPRGSLGETQYF.

This clonotype has a count of ten or more. The genes are TRBV29-1 and TRBJ2-3; 10 nucleotides line up with TRBD2. The germline V gene has CDR1 SQVTM and CDR2 ANQGSEA. This CDR3 has 14 residues. With V trimmed by 4 bases and J by 1 base, 2 bases remained unmatched. This CDR3 reads CSVALAGGTDTQYF. The DNA for the CDR3 is TGCAGCGTTGCCCTAGCGGGAGGCACAGATACGCAGTATTTT.

This clonotype was seen only a few times. This rearrangement joins TRBV7-6 to TRBJ2-7, with TRBD1 identical over 10 bases. Germline V gene sequence: CDR1 SGHVS, CDR2 FNYEAQ. This CDR3 has 17 residues. The junction had 17 bases not matched to a gene; V was cut back by 6 bases and J by 6 bases. The CDR3 DNA is TGTGCCAGCAGTTCCGCCCCCTGGACAGGGGGTAAGGGCGAGCAGTACTTC. It translates to CASSSAPWTGGKGEQYF.

This chain joins TRBV20-1 and TRBJ2-1; 10 nucleotides agree with TRBD2. The trim removed 1 base at V and 5 bases at J, leaving 11 bases unmatched. CDR3 size: 17 residues. CDR1 DFQATT and CDR2 SNEGSKA come from the germline V gene (reference sequence). This chain's CDR3 is CSARVPTIGLADNEQFF. The CDR3 DNA reads TGCAGTGCTAGAGTACCGACAATCGGACTAGCGGACAATGAGCAGTTCTTC.

The sample holds a few counts of this clonotype. The V call is TRBV7-6, the J call TRBJ1-1; the D gene is possibly TRBD1 (5 bases). The V gene lost 5 bases and the J gene lost 1 base, with 14 bases spanning the gap. Germline values: CDR1 SGHVS, CDR2 FNYEAQ. The CDR3 is 15 amino acids. The CDR3 DNA reads as TGTGCCAGCAGCCGTCAGCCGGGACCGAACACTGAAGCTTTCTTT. Protein: CASSRQPGPNTEAFF.

This clonotype was detected only a few times. The chain has TRBV2 and TRBJ2-4; weak D call: TRBD1 (5 bases). The CDR3 has 12 amino acids. Germline V gives CDR1 SNHLY, CDR2 FYNNEI. V was pared by 6 bases and J by 6 bases, with 9 bases between. The CDR3 sequence: CASRQGRNIQYF. The CDR3 region has the DNA TGTGCCAGCAGGCAGGGAAGAAACATTCAGTACTTC.

J is TRBJ1-5 and V is TRBV18; 10 bases match TRBD1. V was pared by 4 bases and J by 3 bases, with 18 bases of the junction left unmatched. This CDR3 region has 20 residues. The germline gives CDR1 KGHSH, CDR2 LQKENI. Here the CDR3 DNA reads TGTGCCAGCTCACGTTCCCCAATCCGGGACAGGGGATTTCCCAATCAGCCCCAGCATTTT. It specifies CASSRSPIRDRGFPNQPQHF.

This clonotype turned up a few times. V is TRBV18 and J is TRBJ1-1, with D perhaps matching TRBD1 (5 bases). Germline V CDR1 and CDR2: KGHSH, LQKENI. V gave up 3 bases and J gave up 3 bases, with 8 bases separating them. CDR3 length: 13 residues. The CDR3 sequence is CASSPTQDTEAFF. CDR3 nucleotides: TGTGCCAGCTCACCGACACAGGACACTGAAGCTTTCTTT.